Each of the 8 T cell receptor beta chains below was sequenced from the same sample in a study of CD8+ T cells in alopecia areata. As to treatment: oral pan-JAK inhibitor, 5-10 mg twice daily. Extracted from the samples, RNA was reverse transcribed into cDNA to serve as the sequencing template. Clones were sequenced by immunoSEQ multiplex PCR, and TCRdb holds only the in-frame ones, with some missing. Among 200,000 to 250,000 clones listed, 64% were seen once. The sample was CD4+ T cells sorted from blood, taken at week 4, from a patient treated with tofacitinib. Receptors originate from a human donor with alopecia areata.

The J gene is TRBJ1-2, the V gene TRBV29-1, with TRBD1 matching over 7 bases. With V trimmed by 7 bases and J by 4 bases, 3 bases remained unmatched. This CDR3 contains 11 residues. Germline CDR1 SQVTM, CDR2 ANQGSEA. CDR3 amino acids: CSAAGGYGYTF. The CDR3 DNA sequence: TGCAGCGCCGCAGGGGGCTATGGCTACACCTTC.

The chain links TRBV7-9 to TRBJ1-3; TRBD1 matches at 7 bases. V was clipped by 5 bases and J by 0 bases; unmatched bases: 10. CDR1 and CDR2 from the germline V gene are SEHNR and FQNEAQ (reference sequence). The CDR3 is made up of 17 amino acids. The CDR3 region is CASSTIYRGSSGNTIYF. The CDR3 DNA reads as TGTGCCAGCAGCACTATTTACAGGGGATCCTCTGGAAACACCATATATTTT.

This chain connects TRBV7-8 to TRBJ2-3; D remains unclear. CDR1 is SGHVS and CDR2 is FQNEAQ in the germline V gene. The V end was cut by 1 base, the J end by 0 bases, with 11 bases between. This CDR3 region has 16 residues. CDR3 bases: TGTGCCAGCAGCTTAGGGTCCGGATCTAGCACAGATACGCAGTATTTT. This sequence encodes CASSLGSGSSTDTQYF.

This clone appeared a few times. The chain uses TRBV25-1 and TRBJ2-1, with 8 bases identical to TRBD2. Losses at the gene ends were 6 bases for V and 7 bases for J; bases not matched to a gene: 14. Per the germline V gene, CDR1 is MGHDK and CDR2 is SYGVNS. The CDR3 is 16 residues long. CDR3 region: CASRQPGTRAVNEQFF. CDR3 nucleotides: TGTGCCAGCAGGCAACCCGGGACTAGGGCCGTAAATGAGCAGTTCTTC.

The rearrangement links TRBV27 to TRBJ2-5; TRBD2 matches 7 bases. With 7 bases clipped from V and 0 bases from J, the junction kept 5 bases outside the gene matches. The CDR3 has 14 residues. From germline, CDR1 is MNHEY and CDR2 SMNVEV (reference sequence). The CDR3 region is CASMRAGDQETQYF. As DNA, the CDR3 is TGTGCCAGCATGAGGGCGGGGGACCAAGAGACCCAGTACTTC.

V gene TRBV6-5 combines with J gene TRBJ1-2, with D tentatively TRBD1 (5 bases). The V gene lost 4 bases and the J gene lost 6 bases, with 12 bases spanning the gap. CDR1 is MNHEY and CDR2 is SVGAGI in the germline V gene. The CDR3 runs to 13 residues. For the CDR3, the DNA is TGTGCCAGCAGTTCGGTCGCGGGGGATGGCTACACCTTC. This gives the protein CASSSVAGDGYTF.

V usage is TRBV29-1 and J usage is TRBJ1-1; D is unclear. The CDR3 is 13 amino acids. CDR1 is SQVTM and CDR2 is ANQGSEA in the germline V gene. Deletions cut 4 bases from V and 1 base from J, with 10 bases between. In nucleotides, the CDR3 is TGCAGCGTTGGAAGACGCCCGAACACTGAAGCTTTCTTT. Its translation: CSVGRRPNTEAFF.

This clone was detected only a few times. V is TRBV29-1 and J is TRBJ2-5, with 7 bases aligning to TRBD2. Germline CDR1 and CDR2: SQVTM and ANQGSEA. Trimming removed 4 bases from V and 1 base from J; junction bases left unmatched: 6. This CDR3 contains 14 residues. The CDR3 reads CSVVSGAIQETQYF. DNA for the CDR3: TGCAGCGTTGTAAGCGGGGCGATCCAAGAGACCCAGTACTTC.